This TCR beta chain was obtained from a study of beta chain features in type 1 diabetes. Study findings and constraints: Sequencing of cDNA might inflate the share of cells that strongly express TCR. Moderate but significant shortening of TCRB CDR3s was recorded in all four CD4+ subsets from Type 1 diabetes patients. A pattern of fewer insertions and more deletions at VDJ junctions was seen in type 1 diabetes patients. Compared to healthy donors, patients appeared to have naive, central memory and Treg TCRB repertoires that were more alike.

Comments on this clone: Its antigen is currently unknown.

The study reverse transcribed the entire isolated RNA, so it sequenced expressed TCRB transcripts. Sequenced by immunoSEQ multiplex PCR; TCRdb stores in-frame clones only, minus some. Of some 350,000 clones in the sample, roughly 13% were seen once. CDR3 length: 18 amino acids. The sample comprised naive CD4+ T cells from blood. The TCR comes from a woman between 18 and 30 years old with type 1 diabetes. The chain employs TRBV21-1 and TRBJ2-2; TRBD2 is the table's D call, not checked against the DNA. TRBV21-1 is designated a pseudogene. The CDR3 DNA reads TGTGCCAGCAGCAAAGTCTCCCCAGCGGGAGTAATCGGCGGGGAGCTGTTTTTT. Protein sequence: CASSKVSPAGVIGGELFF.